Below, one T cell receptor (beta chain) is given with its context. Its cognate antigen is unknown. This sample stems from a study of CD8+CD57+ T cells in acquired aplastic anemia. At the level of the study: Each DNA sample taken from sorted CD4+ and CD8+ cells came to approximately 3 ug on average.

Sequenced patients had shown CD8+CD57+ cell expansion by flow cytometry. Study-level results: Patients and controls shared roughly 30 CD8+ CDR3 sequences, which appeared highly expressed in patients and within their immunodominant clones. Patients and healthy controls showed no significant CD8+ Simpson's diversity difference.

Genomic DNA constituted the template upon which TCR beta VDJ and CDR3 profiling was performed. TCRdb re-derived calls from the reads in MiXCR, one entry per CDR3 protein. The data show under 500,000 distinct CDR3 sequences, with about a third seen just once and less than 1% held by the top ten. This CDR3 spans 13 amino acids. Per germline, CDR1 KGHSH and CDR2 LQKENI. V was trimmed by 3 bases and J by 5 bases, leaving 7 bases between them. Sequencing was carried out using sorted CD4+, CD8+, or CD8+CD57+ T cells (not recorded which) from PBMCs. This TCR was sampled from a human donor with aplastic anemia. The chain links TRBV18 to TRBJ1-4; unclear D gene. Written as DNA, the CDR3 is TGTGCCAGCTCACCGGACGGAAATGAAAAACTGTTTTTT. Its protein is CASSPDGNEKLFF.